This TCR beta chain is drawn from a study of T cells after yellow fever vaccination. Turning to the study itself: SMART-Seq v4 Ultra Low Input prepared the low-cell-number fractions.

The V gene's germline CDR1 is MNHEY and CDR2 SVGEGT. Between the trimmed V and J ends, which lost 3 bases and 1 base, there was a span of 9 bases. The CDR3 runs to 14 residues. One entry per CDR3 protein, called by TCRdb with MiXCR from the 5' RACE reads. In the table there are about 580,000 distinct CDR3 sequences, about a sixth of which are singletons. This clonotype occurred many times. The sample was PBMCs, taken about 5 days after the first yellow fever vaccination. This chain joins TRBV6-2 or TRBV6-3 and TRBJ2-5; D uncertain. The source of this sequence is a man aged 18 to 29 who received the YFV17D yellow fever vaccine. The CDR3 DNA follows: TGTGCCAGCAGTTATTCTGGATTCCAAGAGACCCAGTACTTC. This gives the protein CASSYSGFQETQYF.